This T cell receptor (beta chain) stems from a study of T cell repertoires in cytomegalovirus infection. The germline V and J ends were trimmed by 3 bases and 4 bases, with 7 bases remaining between them. Germline CDR1 and CDR2: KGHDR and SFDVKD. The CDR3 is made up of 13 amino acids. Each CDR3 protein is one row after TCRdb ran MiXCR on the reads. Of about 230,000 distinct CDR3 sequences listed, over 20% were seen once; the top ten hold roughly 18%. Overall study results and limits: In two of eight donors, the top clonotype was HLA-C-restricted CMV-specific.

This clonotype was observed a few times. Its antigen is undetermined. The receptor's source is a human donor in good health (CMV status not recorded). Some clones in this sample may be carry-over from other donors' samples. The chain links TRBV24-1 to TRBJ2-3; D gene unclear. Sequencing was done on a sample of CD8+ T cells from PBMCs. The DNA of the CDR3 is TGTGCCACCAGTGATCCGGACGCAGATACGCAGTATTTT. Translating gives CATSDPDADTQYF.